This T cell receptor beta chain was retrieved from a study of blood T cells in healthy people across ages. Donor samples were obtained from healthy Caucasian individuals from Russia, aged about 6 to 90. On this clonotype: Its antigen is not known. A much bigger clone sits one base away, suggesting this may be a read error.

Study-wide results and limits: Unsorted PBMC material precluded a definitive naive versus antigen-experienced comparison. Underestimates were what the diversity estimates from one million T cells were considered to be. Possibly confounding the expanded clonotype changes was the fact that donor CMV status was unknown.

A sample-barcoded 5' primer and a J-beta primer mix were used in a second PCR of about 7 to 11 cycles. MiXCR, applied by TCRdb to the 5' RACE reads, yields one record per CDR3 protein. The sample lists around 1.5 million distinct CDR3 sequences; about 31% were seen once. Sample: blood. This sequence originates from a woman in her twenties or thirties in good health.

This chain's CDR3 is CNVPGTGQHEQYF. DNA for the CDR3: TGCAACGTTCCTGGGACAGGGCAACACGAGCAGTACTTC. This chain uses TRBV29-1 with TRBJ2-7; TRBD1 matches at 9 bases. The CDR3 length is 13 residues. Germline-derived CDR1 and CDR2 are SQVTM and ANQGSEA.